Given below is one T cell receptor (beta chain) in context. It has no known antigen specificity. Qualities for individual bases were not recorded, and no much larger clone is one base off. Using the deep immunoSEQ assay, multiplex PCR amplified TCR CDR3 regions from genomic DNA. For each cell subset, the extracted genomic DNA was distributed evenly across all wells of several immunoSEQ 96-well plates, and each plate served as one replicate. For sorted subsets, about 200 ng genomic DNA, equal to tens of thousands of T cell genomes, was loaded into each replicate PCR. Purified libraries were quantified with a Qubit 3.0 fluorometer, sized on a Bioanalyzer 2100, and re-quantified with the KAPA Library Quantification kit. Each immunoSEQ 96-well plate was sequenced on its own single-read 150-cycle Illumina NextSeq 550 flow cell. The published analysis was carried out like this. The immunoSEQ output contained only junctional sequences without quality scores, so filtering could not match that applied to full-length reads. Sequences were annotated with PyIR, a Python wrapper for IgBLAST v1.9, and V/J genes and CDR3 were assigned using IMGT germline references. Any read was removed if the V/J assignment was weak (E-value above 1e-6), the CDR3 was missing, or the read contained stop codons, out-of-frame junctions, or ambiguous translated residues. A V3J clonotype was defined by an identical inferred V gene, J gene, and CDR3 amino acid sequence. Percentage overlap between repertoires was computed as shared unique clonotypes divided by the size of the smaller repertoire. Repertoire richness was assessed with RTK rarefaction, the Chao1 estimator, and Recon v2.1 estimates of unobserved clonotypes. Generation probabilities were computed with OLGA for all TCRbeta clonotypes obtained by the gDNA method from a handful of donors. TCRdb limited this immuneACCESS table to in-frame rearrangements with V and J called. A share of clones is missing; checked studies link under half to unresolved V genes, and the rest is unexplained. That table furnishes V, J and clone size, whereas the DNA furnished D and trimming. Present in this sample are about 380,000 clones, 90% to 98% of which were seen just once. About 0.32% of the sample is taken by the ten largest.

The data were taken from a study of shared clonotypes between healthy human individuals (dated by TCRdb to between 2020 and 2021). About the full investigation: The cohort comprised a couple of women and a few men aged 18 to 49 years. For each donor, three plates each were used for CD4 naive and CD4 memory, two plates were used for CD8 naive, and one plate was used for CD8 memory. To increase sequencing depth and limit assay-specific biases, TCR repertoire library preparation and sequencing were carried out by different laboratories using diverse techniques. Each donor's leukapheresis produced roughly between roughly 0.85 and 9 billion PBMCs. To estimate repertoire size and how much clonotype sharing occurs between individuals, the study deeply sequenced the blood TCR repertoires of five or six healthy adults. What the work shows at the level of the full study, not this receptor alone: Clonotypes shared by all four sorted-subset donors showed higher generation probabilities than non-shared clonotypes. Because the study included only a small number of donors, the genetic and exposure-history diversity represented was limited. About 5% of naive CD4, around 4% of naive CD8, 2.3% of memory CD4, and about 0.4% of memory CD8 clonotypes were shared across a few donors. Naive subsets generally had larger estimated clonotype richness than memory subsets. Based on pairwise subsampling, the degree of clonotype sharing among donors was expected to be affected by sequencing depth. Sampling was restricted to blood, and TCR repertoires in tissue are likely to differ from TCR repertoires in blood. Rarefaction of sorted-subset datasets indicated incomplete sequencing despite the large sequencing depth.

The donors were healthy, HIV-negative adults with no recently reported acute infections or vaccinations. Every donor was a Caucasian adult residing in Nashville, Tennessee, USA. The CD8 memory samples were a combination of magnetically selected CD45RO+ cells and CCR7-negative CD45RA+ effector memory (TemRA) cells. After blood collection by leukapheresis, PBMCs were isolated using Ficoll-Histopaque density gradient centrifugation and then cryopreserved in the vapor phase of liquid nitrogen. Purity and quantity of every magnetically sorted T cell population were checked by analytical flow cytometry. Genomic DNA was isolated from each sorted fraction and quantified by UV absorbance on a Nanodrop 2000c. The germline V gene gives CDR1 as MGHDK and CDR2 as SYGVNS. The CDR3 holds 11 amino acids from the cysteine to the phenylalanine. Just CDR3 DNA is preserved here, 33 bases in frame from base 1. The junction shows trimming of 6 bases on V and 1 base on J, plus 3 bases between the germline ends.

This TCR came from a man aged 25 to 40 in good health. The chain couples TRBV25-1 to TRBJ1-1; no D gene call is confident. The sample consisted of memory CD8+ T cells sorted from blood. The intended sense of this specimen's cell subset or site label: CD45RO+ cells pooled with CCR7-negative TemRA cells. The CDR3 loop reads CASRENTEAFF. The sequenced DNA is TGTGCCAGCAGGGAGAACACTGAAGCTTTCTTT. Reference TRBV25-1 and TRBJ1-1 genes cover what lies past the CDR3, so the full variable domain is EADIYQTPRYLVIGTGKKITLECSQTMGHDKMYWYQQDPGMELHLIHYSYGVNSTEKGDLSSESTVSRIRTEHFPLTLESARPSHTSQYLCASRENTEAFFGQGTRLTVV.